The rows below give T cell receptor beta chains drawn from one sample of a study of T cell repertoires and leukemia-associated antigens. These receptors' antigens are unknown. TCRdb processed the 5' RACE reads anew with MiXCR; each CDR3 protein has one entry. The data show about 11,000 distinct CDR3 sequences, roughly 43% seen once. The source material was CD3+ T cells sorted from blood and cultured. The receptors here all came from a female donor in good health. The CDR3 runs from the conserved cysteine through the conserved F or W. The order of the fields is clone size, J gene, V gene, D gene, CDR3 protein, CDR3 DNA. A D gene is named only where the DNA matches it firmly. Only some rows state a clone size, as once, few, many or a class for expanded clones.

clone size: -; J gene: TRBJ2-3; V gene: TRBV5-1; D gene: TRBD2; CDR3 protein: CASSLNTAGGTDTQYF; CDR3 DNA: TGCGCCAGCAGCTTGAACACTGCGGGAGGCACAGATACGCAGTATTTT
clone size: few; J gene: TRBJ1-1; V gene: TRBV30; D gene: -; CDR3 protein: CAWSVGTANLAAEAFF; CDR3 DNA: TGTGCCTGGAGTGTAGGGACGGCAAATCTCGCGGCTGAAGCTTTCTTT
clone size: -; J gene: TRBJ2-3; V gene: TRBV4-1; D gene: -; CDR3 protein: CASSQEYRTDTQYF; CDR3 DNA: TGCGCCAGCAGCCAAGAATACAGAACAGATACGCAGTATTTT
clone size: -; J gene: TRBJ2-1; V gene: TRBV15; D gene: TRBD2; CDR3 protein: CATSREGLAGTEQFF; CDR3 DNA: TGTGCCACCAGCAGAGAGGGACTAGCGGGAACTGAGCAGTTCTTC
clone size: -; J gene: TRBJ1-5; V gene: TRBV15; D gene: -; CDR3 protein: CATSRGRAGQPRHF; CDR3 DNA: TGTGCCACCAGCAGAGGCAGGGCGGGTCAGCCCCGGCATTTT
clone size: -; J gene: TRBJ1-2; V gene: TRBV7-2; D gene: -; CDR3 protein: CAGSSVRTSYGNTF; CDR3 DNA: TGTGCCGGCAGCTCAGTCCGGACATCCTATGGCAACACCTTC
clone size: medium-sized; J gene: TRBJ1-6; V gene: TRBV20-1; D gene: TRBD1; CDR3 protein: CSARRDSANSPLHF; CDR3 DNA: TGCAGTGCTCGTCGGGACAGCGCTAATTCACCCCTCCACTTT
clone size: medium-sized; J gene: TRBJ2-5; V gene: TRBV20-1; D gene: TRBD2; CDR3 protein: CSADILAGDGETQYF; CDR3 DNA: TGCAGTGCCGATATACTAGCGGGAGACGGAGAGACCCAGTACTTC
clone size: large; J gene: TRBJ2-3; V gene: TRBV5-6; D gene: -; CDR3 protein: CASSEYRVYRDTQYF; CDR3 DNA: TGTGCCAGCAGCGAGTACAGGGTCTATCGAGATACGCAGTATTTT
clone size: -; J gene: TRBJ2-7; V gene: TRBV5-1; D gene: -; CDR3 protein: CASSLGTGPYEQYF; CDR3 DNA: TGCGCCAGCAGCTTGGGTACAGGGCCCTACGAGCAGTACTTC
clone size: -; J gene: TRBJ2-6; V gene: TRBV6-5; D gene: -; CDR3 protein: CASSSRADGANVLTF; CDR3 DNA: TGTGCCAGCAGTTCCAGGGCGGATGGGGCCAACGTCCTGACTTTC
clone size: -; J gene: TRBJ2-5; V gene: TRBV21-1; D gene: -; CDR3 protein: CASRLVPFQETQYF; CDR3 DNA: TGTGCCAGCAGACTTGTCCCTTTTCAAGAGACCCAGTACTTC
clone size: many; J gene: TRBJ2-5; V gene: TRBV7-9; D gene: -; CDR3 protein: CASSLLGQKANQETQYF; CDR3 DNA: TGTGCCAGCAGCTTACTTGGACAGAAAGCCAACCAAGAGACCCAGTACTTC
clone size: many; J gene: TRBJ2-7; V gene: TRBV7-6; D gene: -; CDR3 protein: CASSLVGSAPYEQYF; CDR3 DNA: TGTGCCAGCAGCTTAGTCGGGAGCGCCCCCTACGAGCAGTACTTC
clone size: few; J gene: TRBJ2-2; V gene: TRBV5-1; D gene: -; CDR3 protein: CASSVVVEANTGELFF; CDR3 DNA: TGCGCCAGCAGTGTGGTAGTAGAGGCGAACACCGGGGAGCTGTTTTTT
clone size: many; J gene: TRBJ1-3; V gene: TRBV30; D gene: -; CDR3 protein: CAWSVQNSGNTIYF; CDR3 DNA: TGTGCCTGGAGTGTTCAGAACTCTGGAAACACCATATATTTT
clone size: -; J gene: TRBJ1-5; V gene: TRBV4-1; D gene: -; CDR3 protein: CASSQDQGQPQHF; CDR3 DNA: TGCGCCAGCAGCCAAGATCAGGGTCAGCCCCAGCATTTT
clone size: -; J gene: TRBJ2-7; V gene: TRBV5-1; D gene: -; CDR3 protein: CASSHRTYNYEQYF; CDR3 DNA: TGCGCCAGCAGCCATAGGACATATAACTACGAGCAGTACTTC
clone size: -; J gene: TRBJ2-4; V gene: TRBV5-1; D gene: TRBD1; CDR3 protein: CASSPSRTGNIQYF; CDR3 DNA: TGCGCCAGCAGCCCATCCAGGACAGGGAACATTCAGTACTTC
clone size: -; J gene: TRBJ2-1; V gene: TRBV5-1; D gene: -; CDR3 protein: CASSLGPDRNEQFF; CDR3 DNA: TGCGCCAGCAGCTTGGGCCCGGATCGGAATGAGCAGTTCTTC
clone size: -; J gene: TRBJ1-4; V gene: TRBV4-1; D gene: -; CDR3 protein: CASSQESEKLFF; CDR3 DNA: TGCGCCAGCAGCCAAGAATCCGAAAAACTGTTTTTT
clone size: -; J gene: TRBJ1-5; V gene: TRBV29-1; D gene: -; CDR3 protein: CSVGGRDQPQHF; CDR3 DNA: TGCAGCGTTGGCGGGAGGGATCAGCCCCAGCATTTT
clone size: few; J gene: TRBJ2-7; V gene: TRBV20-1; D gene: TRBD2; CDR3 protein: CSAKSGLAGFSYEQYF; CDR3 DNA: TGCAGTGCTAAATCGGGACTAGCGGGATTCTCCTACGAGCAGTACTTC
clone size: -; J gene: TRBJ2-1; V gene: TRBV12-3/TRBV12-4; D gene: -; CDR3 protein: CASSRGPSSCNEQFF; CDR3 DNA: TGTGCCAGCAGTAGGGGACCCAGCTCCTGTAATGAGCAGTTCTTC
clone size: -; J gene: TRBJ2-2; V gene: TRBV10-3; D gene: TRBD2; CDR3 protein: CAISDSSGYTGELFF; CDR3 DNA: TGTGCCATCAGTGATTCTAGCGGGTACACCGGGGAGCTGTTTTTT
clone size: -; J gene: TRBJ2-6; V gene: TRBV28; D gene: -; CDR3 protein: CASGDLFQANSGANVLTF; CDR3 DNA: TGTGCCAGCGGAGACCTGTTCCAGGCAAACTCTGGGGCCAACGTCCTGACTTTC
clone size: -; J gene: TRBJ2-7; V gene: TRBV4-2; D gene: TRBD2; CDR3 protein: CASSPSAGGPSEQYF; CDR3 DNA: TGTGCCAGCAGCCCCTCAGCGGGAGGGCCGAGTGAGCAGTACTTC
clone size: -; J gene: TRBJ2-1; V gene: TRBV5-1; D gene: TRBD2; CDR3 protein: CASSLEGLASSEQFF; CDR3 DNA: TGCGCCAGCAGCTTGGAGGGACTAGCGAGCAGTGAGCAGTTCTTC
clone size: -; J gene: TRBJ2-5; V gene: TRBV5-5; D gene: -; CDR3 protein: CASSFRWQETQYF; CDR3 DNA: TGTGCCAGCAGCTTTCGGTGGCAAGAGACCCAGTACTTC
clone size: few; J gene: TRBJ1-1; V gene: TRBV23-1; D gene: TRBD1; CDR3 protein: CASRRTGHLNTEAFF; CDR3 DNA: TGCGCCAGCAGACGGACAGGACACCTGAACACTGAAGCTTTCTTT
clone size: many; J gene: TRBJ2-7; V gene: TRBV27; D gene: -; CDR3 protein: CASSLNPGTWSYEQYF; CDR3 DNA: TGTGCCAGCAGCTTGAACCCCGGGACATGGTCCTACGAGCAGTACTTC
clone size: -; J gene: TRBJ1-6; V gene: TRBV6-6; D gene: -; CDR3 protein: CASSYGPGEGSPLHF; CDR3 DNA: TGTGCCAGCAGTTACGGTCCAGGGGAGGGTTCACCCCTCCACTTT